This entry lists 29 T cell receptor beta chains sequenced from one sample in a study of shared clonotypes between healthy human individuals. The method was immunoSEQ multiplex PCR; TCRdb's version includes in-frame clones alone and lacks a portion of them. The sample holds around 2,000,000 clones, 85% to 95% seen once. Naive CD8 cells lacked CD45RO, underwent positive selection for CCR7 and left out terminally differentiated effector memory CD45RA+ cells. Specimen: naive CD8+ T cells sorted from blood. These receptor sequences come from a man between 18 and 35 years old in good health.

The chain is built from TRBV27 and TRBJ2-7; 10 bases match TRBD2. The CDR3 is 15 residues long. Trimming took 4 bases from V and 2 from J; bases not matched to a gene: 5. The germline V gene has CDR1 MNHEY and CDR2 SMNVEV (reference sequence). The CDR3 DNA reads TGTGCCAGCAGTTCTGGGACTAGCGAAACCTACGAGCAGTACTTC. Protein product: CASSSGTSETYEQYF.

As to this clone: Other nucleotide sequences in the sample specify the same CDR3. The chain links TRBV27 to TRBJ2-7, with D unresolved. There are 14 residues in the CDR3. Deletions cut 3 bases from V and 0 bases from J, with 9 bases between. Germline V CDR1 and CDR2: MNHEY, SMNVEV (reference sequence). The CDR3 is CASSFSDSSYEQYF. In DNA form, the CDR3 reads TGTGCCAGCAGTTTTTCAGATTCCTCCTACGAGCAGTACTTC.

A note on this clone: Other DNA sequences in this specimen translate into the identical CDR3. The rearrangement joins TRBV19 to TRBJ1-1; maybe TRBD1 (5 bases). CDR1 LNHDA and CDR2 SQIVND come from the germline V gene (reference sequence). This CDR3 is built from 14 residues. V lost 1 base, J lost 1 base, and 7 bases lay in between. This chain's CDR3 is CASSIGGQNTEAFF. The DNA of the CDR3 is TGTGCCAGTAGTATAGGGGGCCAGAACACTGAAGCTTTCTTT.

V usage is TRBV9 and J usage is TRBJ2-2, with D possibly TRBD1 on 6 matching bases. V dropped 0 bases and J dropped 3 bases, with 15 bases sitting between them. There are 17 residues in the CDR3. CDR1 is SGDLS and CDR2 is YYNGEE in the germline V gene. The CDR3 sequence: CASSVDKGGFDTGELFF. CDR3 in DNA: TGTGCCAGCAGCGTAGATAAAGGGGGATTTGACACCGGGGAGCTGTTTTTT.

V and J are TRBV10-3 and TRBJ1-1; D is uncertain. This CDR3 contains 12 residues. V gave up 10 bases and J gave up 5 bases, with 14 bases separating them. Germline CDR1 is ENHRY and CDR2 is SYGVKD. CDR3 residues: CATREGGTEAFF. CDR3 DNA: TGTGCCACTAGGGAGGGCGGGACTGAAGCTTTCTTT.

Here the CDR3 reads CASSLVGTASRDTQYF. The CDR3, as DNA: TGCGCCAGCAGCTTGGTTGGGACAGCCAGTAGAGATACGCAGTATTTT. V and J are TRBV5-1 and TRBJ2-3; 7 nucleotides align to TRBD1. Looked up from germline, CDR1 is SGHRS and CDR2 is YFSETQ. Trimming at V came to 0 bases and at J to 5 bases, leaving 9 bases not matched to a gene. The CDR3 loop spans 16 amino acids.

This rearrangement joins TRBV10-1 to TRBJ2-7; TRBD1 is a possible D gene (6 bases). The germline V and J ends were trimmed by 5 bases and 0 bases, with 14 bases remaining between them. The germline V gene has CDR1 WNHNN and CDR2 SYGVQD (reference sequence). The CDR3 is 15 amino acids. The CDR3 DNA reads as TGCGCCAGCAGTAGGGACATTGATAGCTCCTACGAGCAGTACTTC. Its protein is CASSRDIDSSYEQYF.

The rearrangement uses TRBV9 and TRBJ1-2, with D hard to call. V was shortened by 3 bases and J by 0 bases, with 12 bases between the two germline ends. Germline lookup yields CDR1 SGDLS and CDR2 YYNGEE. The CDR3 totals 15 residues. CDR3 nucleotides: TGTGCCAGCAGCGCGAGTAGAGGGACTAACTATGGCTACACCTTC. Protein: CASSASRGTNYGYTF.

This chain joins TRBV28 and TRBJ2-7; D perhaps matches TRBD1 (5 bases). The V and J ends lost 4 bases and 5 bases respectively, with 15 bases between them. CDR3 length: 14 residues. The germline CDR1 and CDR2 sequences are MDHEN and SYDVKM. The CDR3, as DNA: TGTGCCAGCAGTTCTACAGACAGTCCCCACGAGCAGTACTTC. It encodes CASSSTDSPHEQYF. Variable domain in full (rest from reference TRBV28 and TRBJ2-7): DVKVTQSSRYLVKRTGEKVFLECVQDMDHENMFWYRQDPGLGLRLIYFSYDVKMKEKGDIPEGYSVSREKKERFSLILESASTNQTSMYLCASSSTDSPHEQYFGPGTRLTVT.

The CDR3 region is CAISPGPLYNEQFF. The CDR3 DNA follows: TGTGCCATCAGCCCGGGCCCACTCTACAATGAGCAGTTCTTC. This chain connects TRBV10-3 to TRBJ2-1; no reliable D call. Germline V gives CDR1 ENHRY, CDR2 SYGVKD. The CDR3 has 14 residues. Trimming pared 6 bases from V and 3 bases from J, leaving 12 bases between.

This sequence joins TRBV19 and TRBJ1-1, with 9 bases identical to TRBD1. CDR1 and CDR2 from the germline V gene are LNHDA and SQIVND (reference sequence). With V trimmed by 5 bases and J by 3 bases, 4 bases remained unmatched. There are 14 residues in the CDR3. The CDR3 DNA follows: TGTGCCAGTAGTTTGGGACAGGGATACACTGAAGCTTTCTTT. This encodes CASSLGQGYTEAFF.

The CDR3 DNA sequence: TGTGCCAGCAGCGAAAAAGCAGGGGGCACTGAAGCTTTCTTT. Translating it yields CASSEKAGGTEAFF. The chain employs TRBV9 and TRBJ1-1; 7 nucleotides agree with TRBD1. The CDR3 totals 14 residues. V lost 3 bases and J lost 4; bases outside the gene matches: 6. Germline V gene sequence: CDR1 SGDLS, CDR2 YYNGEE.

This chain links TRBV14 with TRBJ1-2, with TRBD1 identical over 8 bases. The length of the CDR3 is 15 residues. V gave up 4 bases and J gave up 4 bases; unmatched junction bases: 8. Germline CDR1 and CDR2: SGHDN and FVKESK. The CDR3 loop reads CASSPSLGTGYGYTF. The CDR3 bases are TGTGCCAGCAGCCCCTCCCTCGGGACAGGCTATGGCTACACCTTC.

This rearrangement joins TRBV19 to TRBJ2-7, with 7 bases that match TRBD1. The CDR3 covers 13 residues. V gave up 11 bases and J gave up 2 bases; unmatched junction bases: 9. The germline V gene has CDR1 LNHDA and CDR2 SQIVND (reference sequence). The CDR3 is CASSAQGAYEQYF. The CDR3 DNA sequence: TGTGCCTCCTCCGCGCAGGGGGCCTACGAGCAGTACTTC.

Details on this clone: At the DNA level, this CDR3 is encoded by other sequences in the same sample as well. The J gene is TRBJ2-2, the V gene TRBV5-6, with D hard to call. The V gene lost 4 bases and the J gene lost 6 bases, with 7 bases spanning the gap. The V gene's germline CDR1 is SGHDT and CDR2 YYEEEE. The CDR3 totals 12 residues. CDR3 loop: CASSIGPGELFF. The CDR3 bases are TGTGCCAGCAGCATAGGTCCCGGGGAGCTGTTTTTT.

This clone was counted once. The chain has TRBV6-5 and TRBJ1-1; 9 bases agree with TRBD1. The CDR3 has 15 residues. Germline V gene sequence: CDR1 MNHEY, CDR2 SVGAGI. After removal of 0 bases from V and 5 bases from J, the junction contained 4 bases not matched to a gene. Written as DNA, the CDR3 is TGTGCCAGCAGTTACTCTACCGGGACAGGGACTGAAGCTTTCTTT. Its protein is CASSYSTGTGTEAFF.

The V and J genes are TRBV14 and TRBJ2-7, with D tentatively TRBD2 (5 bases). Trimming pared 4 bases from V and 7 bases from J, leaving 29 bases between. The CDR3 spans 18 residues. Per the germline V gene, CDR1 is SGHDN and CDR2 is FVKESK. CDR3 loop: CASSLWMVAAGGREEQYF. CDR3 DNA sequence: TGTGCCAGCAGCCTGTGGATGGTTGCGGCAGGCGGGCGTGAGGAGCAGTACTTC.

V is TRBV27 and J is TRBJ2-1; D is ambiguous. The CDR3 length is 14 residues. Trimming took off 5 bases at V and 4 bases at J, with 12 bases between the two ends. Germline CDR1 is MNHEY and CDR2 is SMNVEV (reference sequence). The CDR3 is CASSLQGLYNEQFF. In DNA, the CDR3 is TGTGCCAGCAGTCTACAAGGCCTATACAATGAGCAGTTCTTC.

The chain links TRBV19 to TRBJ2-1; TRBD1 matches at 11 bases. This CDR3 spans 15 amino acids. V dropped 7 bases and J dropped 9; count of bases not matched to a gene: 11. CDR1 and CDR2 (germline): LNHDA, SQIVND (reference sequence). In DNA, the CDR3 is TGTGCCAGTACTCCCGGACAGGGGGCTCAGGGTGAGCAGTTCTTC. Translation: CASTPGQGAQGEQFF.

The chain has TRBV11-2 and TRBJ2-7, with 9 nucleotides matching TRBD1. The V segment lost 5 bases and the J segment 7 bases; nucleotides outside the gene matches: 12. Germline assignment: CDR1 SGHAT and CDR2 FQNNGV. The CDR3 extends over 15 amino acids. The DNA for the CDR3 is TGTGCCAGCAGCCCACGGGACAGGGCAATAGGGGAGCAGTACTTC. Translation: CASSPRDRAIGEQYF.

This chain joins TRBV7-9 and TRBJ2-7; 10 nucleotides match TRBD1. Unmatched junction bases numbered 8, after V lost 5 bases and J lost 1 base. The germline gives CDR1 SEHNR, CDR2 FQNEAQ (reference sequence). This CDR3 is built from 16 residues. The chain's CDR3 is CASSPTRDRGSYEQYF. As DNA, the CDR3 is TGTGCCAGCAGCCCGACGCGGGACAGGGGTTCCTACGAGCAGTACTTC.

V is TRBV11-3 and J is TRBJ1-5; D is undetermined. Germline V lookup: CDR1 SGHNT, CDR2 YENEEA. This CDR3 has 15 residues. V shed 4 bases and J shed 3 bases, with 13 bases lying between them. In nucleotides, the CDR3 is TGTGCCAGCAGCTCGCGTTGTTTTATCAATCAGCCCCAGCATTTT. Its translation: CASSSRCFINQPQHF.

V and J are TRBV4-1 and TRBJ1-3, with a weak D call TRBD1 (6 bases). V lost 1 base, J lost 2 bases, and 12 bases lay in between. This CDR3 comprises 16 residues. Per the germline V gene, CDR1 is MGHRA and CDR2 is YSYEKL. In DNA form, the CDR3 reads TGCGCCAGCAGCCAAGGTGACAGGCTCCCTGGAAACACCATATATTTT. Its protein is CASSQGDRLPGNTIYF.

The rearrangement links TRBV6-5 to TRBJ2-3, with D tentatively TRBD1 (6 bases). Germline V gene lookup returns CDR1 MNHEY and CDR2 SVGAGI. This CDR3 has 14 residues. The V and J ends lost 6 bases and 1 base respectively, with 11 bases between them. The chain's CDR3 is CASSSWGRTDTQYF. CDR3 sequence (DNA): TGTGCCAGCAGCTCCTGGGGGCGCACAGATACGCAGTATTTT.

The V and J genes are TRBV6-1 and TRBJ1-5, with D perhaps matching TRBD1 (6 bases). Germline lookup yields CDR1 MNHNS and CDR2 SASEGT. The ends were cut back, 2 bases at V and 5 bases at J, with 13 bases in the middle. This CDR3 has 15 amino acids. The CDR3 loop is CASSEPRGVHQPQHF. The CDR3 nucleotides are TGTGCCAGCAGTGAACCAAGGGGGGTTCATCAGCCCCAGCATTTT.

The chain couples TRBV10-2 to TRBJ2-1; D is perhaps TRBD2 (5 bases). From germline, CDR1 is WSHSY and CDR2 SAAADI. The CDR3 has 14 amino acids. The V and J ends lost 3 bases and 8 bases respectively, with 14 bases between them. The DNA for the CDR3 is TGCGCCAGCAGTGAAGGACTTGCCCAGTATGAGCAGTTCTTC. Encoded protein: CASSEGLAQYEQFF.

This clone was found once. The same CDR3 arises from other DNA sequences in this sample as well. The V call is TRBV27, the J call TRBJ1-6; D perhaps matches TRBD1 (5 bases). The germline CDR1 and CDR2 sequences are MNHEY and SMNVEV (reference sequence). The CDR3 is 16 residues long. V lost 0 bases and J 2 bases, leaving 8 bases between the germline ends. CDR3 nucleotide sequence: TGTGCCAGCAGTTTATCCGGGGGACCCTATAATTCACCCCTCCACTTT. This gives the protein CASSLSGGPYNSPLHF.

The V call is TRBV10-2, the J call TRBJ1-3; possible D gene TRBD1, 5 bases. Germline V lookup: CDR1 WSHSY, CDR2 SAAADI. The CDR3 consists of 15 residues. V shed 8 bases and J shed 0 bases, with 14 bases lying between them. DNA of the CDR3: TGCGCCAGCCAGAAAGGGGCTACCTCTGGAAACACCATATATTTT. Its protein product is CASQKGATSGNTIYF.

This chain links TRBV15 with TRBJ2-1; no definite D call. The ends were cut back, 1 base at V and 5 bases at J, with 6 bases in the middle. The CDR3 is 13 residues long. The germline gives CDR1 LNHNV, CDR2 YYDKDF (reference sequence). The CDR3 region is CATSRGTNNEQFF. Here the CDR3 DNA reads TGTGCCACCAGCAGAGGGACGAACAATGAGCAGTTCTTC.